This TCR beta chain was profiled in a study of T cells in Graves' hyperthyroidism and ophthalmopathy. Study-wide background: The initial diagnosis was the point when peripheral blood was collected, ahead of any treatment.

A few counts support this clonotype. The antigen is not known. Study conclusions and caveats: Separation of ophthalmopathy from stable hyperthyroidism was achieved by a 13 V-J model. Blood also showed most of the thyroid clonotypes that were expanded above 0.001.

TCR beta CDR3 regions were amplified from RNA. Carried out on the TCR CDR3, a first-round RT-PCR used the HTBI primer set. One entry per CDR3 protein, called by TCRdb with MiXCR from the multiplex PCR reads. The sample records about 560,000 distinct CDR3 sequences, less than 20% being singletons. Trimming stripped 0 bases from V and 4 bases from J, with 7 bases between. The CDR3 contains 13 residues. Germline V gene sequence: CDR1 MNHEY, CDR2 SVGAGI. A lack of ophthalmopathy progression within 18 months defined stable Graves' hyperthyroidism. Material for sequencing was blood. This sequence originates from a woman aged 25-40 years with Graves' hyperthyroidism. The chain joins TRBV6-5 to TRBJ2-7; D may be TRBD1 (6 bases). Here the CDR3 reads CASSYSDRYEQYF. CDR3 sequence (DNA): TGTGCCAGCAGTTACTCCGACAGGTACGAGCAGTACTTC.